This T cell receptor beta chain is from a study of cytomegalovirus exposure and HLA in healthy donors. Germline V gives CDR1 SEHNR, CDR2 FQNEAQ (reference sequence). Trimming at V came to 4 bases and at J to 7 bases, leaving 15 bases not matched to a gene. The CDR3 runs to 17 residues. The PCR made use of 60 Vbeta and 13 Jbeta primers. Assay: immunoSEQ multiplex PCR; the TCRdb copy retains only in-frame clones and omits some. The data contain 100,000 to 150,000 clones, 75% to 85% of them seen just once; the ten biggest clones take up roughly 9.3%. The rearrangement uses TRBV7-9 and TRBJ2-7; TRBD1 agrees at 11 bases. The clonotype originates from a woman in her forties or fifties in good health and CMV-seropositive. The sequencing sample was made of PBMCs. The CDR3 protein is CASSSFKTDRGLKEQYF. CDR3 DNA sequence: TGTGCCAGCAGCTCCTTCAAAACGGACAGGGGGCTGAAGGAGCAGTACTTC.